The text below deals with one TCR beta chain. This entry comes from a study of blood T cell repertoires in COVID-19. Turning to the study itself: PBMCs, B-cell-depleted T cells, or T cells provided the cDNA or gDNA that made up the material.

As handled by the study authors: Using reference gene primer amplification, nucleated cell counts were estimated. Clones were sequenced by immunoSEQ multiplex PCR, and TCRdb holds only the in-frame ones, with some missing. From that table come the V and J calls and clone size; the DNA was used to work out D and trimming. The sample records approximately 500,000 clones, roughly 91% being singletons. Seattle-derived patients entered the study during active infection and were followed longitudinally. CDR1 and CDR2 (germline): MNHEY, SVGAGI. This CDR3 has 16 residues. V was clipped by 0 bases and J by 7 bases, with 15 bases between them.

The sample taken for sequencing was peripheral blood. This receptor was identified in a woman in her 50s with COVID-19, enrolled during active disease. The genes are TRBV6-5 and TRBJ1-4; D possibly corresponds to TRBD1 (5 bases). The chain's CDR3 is CASSYSSGLDGEKLFF. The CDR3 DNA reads TGTGCCAGCAGTTACTCGTCGGGACTAGACGGTGAAAAACTGTTTTTT.